The TCR beta chain under discussion was sequenced for a study of T cells in localized non-small cell lung cancer. Notes on the study in general: Uninvolved adjacent lung had the highest recorded T cell clonality, with tumor below it. Only one tumor region went through sequencing, so heterogeneity may still be there. Paired adjacent lung recovered a median approximately 57 of the top 100 tumor clones. Longer overall survival associated with higher blood T cell density; shorter survival with higher adjacent-lung clonality.

Per the germline V gene, CDR1 is SGHRS and CDR2 is YFSETQ. V lost 1 base and J lost 10; bases outside the gene matches: 11. This CDR3 is built from 16 residues. The method was immunoSEQ multiplex PCR; TCRdb's version includes in-frame clones alone and lacks a portion of them. The sample lists tens of thousands of clones, 75% to 85% seen once, with 6.5% to 10% in the top ten. In the case of this clone: Its antigen remains unknown.

The chain recombines TRBV5-1 with TRBJ1-6; 7 nucleotides match TRBD1. Sequenced here: PBMCs, sampled before any cancer treatment. The clonotype was recovered from a man aged 35 to 70 with stage II lung adenocarcinoma. The CDR3 region is CASSLSFDRVESPLHF. In DNA form, the CDR3 reads TGCGCCAGCAGCTTGTCATTTGACAGGGTAGAATCACCCCTCCACTTT.